This T cell receptor (beta chain) emerged from a study of blood T cells in healthy people across ages. The V gene's germline CDR1 is SGDLS and CDR2 YYNGEE. This CDR3 contains 15 residues. The J segment lost 9 bases and the V segment lost 0 bases, leaving 7 bases of the junction unmatched. A J-beta primer mix and a sample-barcoded 5' primer were used in a second PCR of about 7 to 12 cycles. The template-switch adaptor, which had 12 random nucleotides, put a tag on each cDNA molecule. MiXCR was run by TCRdb on the 5' RACE reads, yielding one entry per CDR3 protein. The profile covers fewer than 700,000 distinct CDR3 sequences, with 40% to 55% appearing a single time and roughly 25% taken by the ten largest.

This sequence was found in an elderly man in good health. The specimen sequenced was blood. The V and J genes are TRBV9 and TRBJ2-1; 9 nucleotides match TRBD2. In nucleotides, the CDR3 is TGTGCCAGCAGCGTAGAAGGCGGGGGGGCCGGTGAGCAGTTCTTC. Translation: CASSVEGGGAGEQFF.